What follows are 14 T cell receptor beta chains derived from one specimen sequenced in a study of T cell clonality in common variable immunodeficiency. Produced via immunoSEQ multiplex PCR; TCRdb's table is partial and in-frame only. Captured here are about 52,000 clones, none seen once; the top ten comprise 5.4%. Sequenced: peripheral blood mononuclear cells. These TCRs come from a person between 18 and 75 years old in good health.

This clone showed up many times. The read terminates 3 residues ahead of where the CDR3 ends, so the germline J gene completes it. J is TRBJ1-2 and V is TRBV19, with D unclear. The CDR3 sequence is 13 residues long. V was cut by 4 bases and J by 4 bases, with 10 bases left in between. Germline CDR1 LNHDA, CDR2 SQIVND (reference sequence). The CDR3 DNA, read in part, is TGTGCCAGTAGTAGAGCACAGACCTATGGC. This translates into CASSRAQTYG. The full CDR3 protein is CASSRAQTYGYTF.

This clone was seen many times. The sequenced fragment ends 3 residues before the CDR3 boundary, so the rest is inferred from the germline J gene. The chain employs TRBV18 and TRBJ1-4; 8 bases map to TRBD1. CDR1 is KGHSH and CDR2 is LQKENI in the germline V gene. V shed 4 bases and J 3 bases; nucleotides not matched to a gene: 4. CDR3 size: 15 residues. CDR3 sequence: CASSLRTGPNEKLFF. The sequenced CDR3 bases are TGTGCCAGCTCACTTCGGACAGGGCCTAATGAAAAA.

This clone was counted ten times or more. The CDR3 extends 3 residues past the end of the read, so its final part is completed from the germline J gene. The V and J genes are TRBV5-1 and TRBJ2-1, with 7 bases matching TRBD2. With V trimmed by 3 bases and J by 6 bases, 9 bases remained unmatched. Germline CDR1 SGHRS, CDR2 YFSETQ. The CDR3 totals 15 residues. The CDR3 DNA, read in part, is TGCGCCAGCAGCTCGCCACCAACTAGCGCCAATGAG. Translation: CASSSPPTSANE. The whole CDR3 is CASSSPPTSANEQFF. Full variable domain (rest looked up from reference TRBV5-1 and TRBJ2-1): KAGVTQTPRYLIKTRGQQVTLSCSPISGHRSVSWYQQTPGQGLQFLFEYFSETQRNKGNFPGRFSGRQFSNSRSEMNVSTLELGDSALYLCASSSPPTSANEQFFGPGTRLTVL.

This clone came up many times. The read ends 3 residues before the CDR3 terminus; that terminus is restored from the germline J gene. The genes are TRBV2 and TRBJ2-5; 9 bases map to TRBD2. Germline loops: CDR1 SNHLY, CDR2 FYNNEI. Unmatched junction bases numbered 5, after V lost 2 bases and J lost 4 bases. The CDR3 spans 15 residues. The CDR3 bases that were read are TGTGCCAGCAGTGAATTAGCGGGAGACGCAGAGACC. The encoded protein is CASSELAGDAET. The entire CDR3 sequence reads CASSELAGDAETQYF.

In this sample, this clone turned up many times. Read coverage stops 3 residues before the CDR3 terminus; the germline J gene supplies the remainder. The chain combines TRBV19 with TRBJ2-7; D gene unclear. Germline V CDR1 and CDR2: LNHDA, SQIVND (reference sequence). Trimming took off 1 base at V and 3 bases at J, with 4 bases between the two ends. This CDR3 has 12 residues. The covered CDR3 bases are TGTGCCAGTAGTATAGCGGGCTACGAG. Its protein product is CASSIAGYE. The CDR3 as a whole reads CASSIAGYEQYF.

This clone occurred many times. The observed sequence ends 3 residues before the CDR3 terminus, with the missing tail filled in from the germline J gene. V gene TRBV20-1 combines with J gene TRBJ2-7; D perhaps matches TRBD2 (7 bases). CDR1 is DFQATT, CDR2 SNEGSKA, per germline (reference sequence). The CDR3 has 14 residues. Deletions cut 6 bases from V and 2 bases from J, with 17 bases between. The CDR3 reads CSARGGAGPYEQYF. CDR3 bases read: TGCAGTGCGAGGGGGGGAGCGGGGCCCTACGAG.

In its sample, this clone was seen many times. The covered CDR3 bases are TGTGCCAGCAGCCCGGGGGGGCCAGCTATAGGC. This gives the protein CASSPGGPAIG. The full CDR3 sequence reads CASSPGGPAIGYTF. The chain couples TRBV5-4 to TRBJ1-2; D is possibly TRBD1 (6 bases). The read stops 3 residues short of the end of the CDR3; the missing end is completed from the germline J gene. This CDR3 has 14 residues. Germline V gene sequence: CDR1 SGHNT, CDR2 YYREEE (reference sequence). Looking up the rest from reference TRBV5-4 and TRBJ1-2 gives the full variable domain: ETGVTQSPTHLIKTRGQQVTLRCSSQSGHNTVSWYQQALGQGPQFIFQYYREEENGRGNFPPRFSGLQFPNYSSELNVNALELDDSALYLCASSPGGPAIGYTFGSGTRLTVV.

This clone has ten or more counts. The CDR3 extends 3 residues past the end of the read, so its final part is completed from the germline J gene. This chain joins TRBV20-1 and TRBJ2-5; D may be TRBD1 (5 bases). V shed 6 bases and J shed 2 bases, with 13 bases lying between them. There are 13 residues in the CDR3. The germline gives CDR1 DFQATT, CDR2 SNEGSKA (reference sequence). The sequenced part of the CDR3 DNA is TGCAGTGCATCAGGGCCTGGGCAAGAGACC. Its protein is CSASGPGQET. From start to end, the CDR3 is CSASGPGQETQYF.

The table lists this clone with many counts. The read comes to an end 3 residues before the CDR3 does, leaving the germline J gene to fill in the end. The genes are TRBV4-2 and TRBJ1-5; the match to TRBD1 covers 8 bases. This CDR3 region has 17 residues. V lost 1 base, J lost 3 bases, and 8 bases stayed unmatched. Per the germline V gene, CDR1 is LGHNA and CDR2 is YNFKEQ. The CDR3 is CASSQGTSGGPNQPQHF. Incomplete CDR3 DNA: TGTGCCAGCAGCCAAGGAACCTCAGGGGGCCCCAATCAGCCC.

This clone was recorded many times. The CDR3 end lies 3 residues beyond the end of the read and is filled in from the germline J gene. This chain links TRBV15 with TRBJ1-1; D possibly corresponds to TRBD1 (6 bases). Looked up from germline, CDR1 is LNHNV and CDR2 is YYDKDF (reference sequence). The length of the CDR3 is 13 residues. The CDR3: CATSTSTGFGAFF. Partial CDR3 DNA: TGTGCCACCAGCACGTCTACAGGGTTCGGA.

This clone was seen more than once but under ten times. The sequence runs out 3 residues before the end of the CDR3; the remainder is reconstructed from the germline J gene. V is TRBV20-1 and J is TRBJ1-1; 7 nucleotides agree with TRBD1. The CDR3 length is 14 residues. Trimming removed 2 bases from V and 2 bases from J; junction bases left unmatched: 5. Germline V lookup: CDR1 DFQATT, CDR2 SNEGSKA (reference sequence). The sequenced CDR3 bases are TGCAGTGCTAGATTGGGGACAGCTAACACTGAA. Residues: CSARLGTANTE. The whole CDR3 protein is CSARLGTANTEAFF.

This clone was counted at least ten times. The read falls 3 residues short of the CDR3 end, and the missing part is taken from the germline J gene. The genes are TRBV20-1 and TRBJ1-5, with D perhaps matching TRBD1 (5 bases). V lost 6 bases and J lost 7, with 10 bases in between. This CDR3 is 11 amino acids long. CDR1 is DFQATT and CDR2 is SNEGSKA in the germline V gene (reference sequence). The part of the CDR3 DNA that was read is TGCAGTGCCGGGGGAGGACAGCCC. This gives the protein CSAGGGQP. The CDR3 in full is CSAGGGQPQHF.

About this clone: The CDR3 extends 3 residues past the end of the read, so its final part is completed from the germline J gene. This chain joins TRBV2 and TRBJ1-4; possibly TRBD1 for D (5 bases). V was cut by 2 bases and J by 8 bases, with 21 bases left in between. This CDR3 is 17 amino acids long. Germline assignment: CDR1 SNHLY and CDR2 FYNNEI. The CDR3 here is CASSERAGPRVLEKLFF. The sequenced CDR3 bases are TGTGCCAGCAGTGAAAGGGCAGGGCCCCGAGTTCTCGAAAAA.

This clone has ten or more counts. The CDR3 end lies 3 residues beyond the end of the read and is filled in from the germline J gene. This chain links TRBV5-1 with TRBJ1-1, with D possibly TRBD1 on 6 matching bases. The CDR3 has 16 residues. V dropped 4 bases and J dropped 3 bases, with 19 bases sitting between them. Per the germline V gene, CDR1 is SGHRS and CDR2 is YFSETQ. The CDR3 here is CASSPSAGGAYTEAFF. The sequenced CDR3 bases are TGCGCCAGCAGCCCCTCGGCGGGGGGCGCGTACACTGAA. Together with reference TRBV5-1 and TRBJ1-1, the CDR3 gives the full variable domain: KAGVTQTPRYLIKTRGQQVTLSCSPISGHRSVSWYQQTPGQGLQFLFEYFSETQRNKGNFPGRFSGRQFSNSRSEMNVSTLELGDSALYLCASSPSAGGAYTEAFFGQGTRLTVV.